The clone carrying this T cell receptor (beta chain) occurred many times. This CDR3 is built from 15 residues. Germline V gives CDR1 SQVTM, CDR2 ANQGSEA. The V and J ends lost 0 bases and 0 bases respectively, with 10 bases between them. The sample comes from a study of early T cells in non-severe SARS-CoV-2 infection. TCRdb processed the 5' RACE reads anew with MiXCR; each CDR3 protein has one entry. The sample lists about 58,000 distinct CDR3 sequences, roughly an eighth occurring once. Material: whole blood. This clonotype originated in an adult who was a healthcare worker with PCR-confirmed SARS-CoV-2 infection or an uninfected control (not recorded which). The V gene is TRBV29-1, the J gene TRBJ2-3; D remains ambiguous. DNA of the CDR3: TGCAGCGTTGAAGATCGGCTCCGGAGCACAGATACGCAGTATTTT. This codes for CSVEDRLRSTDTQYF.